These 14 T cell receptor beta chains were sequenced from one sample in a study of T-cell memory formation after mild COVID-19 (dated by TCRdb to about 2021). To prepare the library, 5' RACE was applied. The sample was run on an Illumina NovaSeq 6000. TCRdb reanalyzed the raw reads on its own, using fastp at Q25 for trimming and MiXCR for clone calling, and kept in-frame beta chains. Records with the same CDR3 protein are collapsed into one entry carrying the most frequent genes and DNA. Present in this sample are roughly 130,000 distinct CDR3 sequences, approximately 5.9% of which were seen just once. Approximately 2.1% of the sample is in the top ten clones. What was sequenced was PBMCs or a T cell subset sorted from them (not recorded which). The receptors were sampled from an adult woman who had mild COVID-19 (a few samples of this study predate the infection). The sample titles of this study are shuffled in the database, so cell type and time point are left out; the donor was told from shared clones.

Note on this clonotype: One end of the junction does not line up with germline, which may come from a read error. This sequence joins TRBV7-2 and TRBJ1-5, with D uncertain. The CDR3 is made up of 12 amino acids. The V gene's germline CDR1 is SGHTA and CDR2 FQGNSA. CDR3 sequence (DNA): TGTGCCAGCAGCGGGGAAAATCCGCCCCAGCATTTT. It translates to CASSGENPPQHF.

The V call is TRBV7-6, the J call TRBJ1-6; TRBD1 might be the D (6 bases). CDR1 SGHVS and CDR2 FNYEAQ come from the germline V gene. CDR3 length equals 15 residues. V lost 1 base, J lost 7 bases, and 11 bases lay in between. The CDR3 sequence is CASSLDRVRNSPLHF. The CDR3 region has the DNA TGTGCCAGCAGCTTAGACAGGGTCAGAAATTCACCCCTCCACTTT.

The chain uses TRBV6-5 and TRBJ1-1; unclear D gene. CDR3 length: 12 amino acids. The V gene lost 6 bases and the J gene lost 10 bases, with 15 bases spanning the gap. Germline CDR1 and CDR2: MNHEY and SVGAGI. Here the CDR3 DNA reads TGTGCCAGCAGGACCGCGAGAAGGGCAGCTTTCTTT. Amino acid sequence: CASRTARRAAFF.

The chain has TRBV29-1 and TRBJ1-1; TRBD1 matches 9 bases. Germline V gives CDR1 SQVTM, CDR2 ANQGSEA. The V gene end was trimmed by 6 bases and the J gene end by 0 bases; junction bases not matched to a gene: 17. The CDR3 has 18 amino acids. This CDR3 is CSVAGTGTLTIMNTEAFF. CDR3 in DNA: TGCAGCGTAGCCGGGACAGGGACTCTTACGATCATGAACACTGAAGCTTTCTTT.

This clonotype was observed a handful of times. J is TRBJ2-7 and V is TRBV4-3; D uncertain. This CDR3 contains 13 residues. V lost 0 bases, J lost 3 bases, and 6 bases lay in between. Germline V gene sequence: CDR1 LGHNA, CDR2 YSLEER. The CDR3 spells CASSQDVGYEQYF. CDR3 nucleotide sequence: TGCGCCAGCAGCCAAGATGTGGGCTACGAGCAGTACTTC.

This clonotype appeared many times. The J gene is TRBJ2-7, the V gene TRBV29-1; the D gene could be TRBD1 or TRBD2 (5 bases each). The V gene lost 7 bases and the J gene lost 6 bases, with 10 bases spanning the gap. The CDR3 has 10 amino acids. Germline CDR1 and CDR2: SQVTM and ANQGSEA. CDR3 region: CSALGVEQYF. The CDR3 coding sequence is TGCAGCGCCTTGGGGGTCGAGCAGTACTTC.

The chain uses TRBV4-1 and TRBJ2-5; 8 nucleotides agree with TRBD2. The CDR3 is 17 amino acids. Trimming at V came to 0 bases and at J to 7 bases, leaving 13 bases not matched to a gene. Looked up from germline, CDR1 is MGHRA and CDR2 is YSYEKL. Here the CDR3 reads CASSQDGGGLAMGTQYF. DNA of the CDR3: TGCGCCAGCAGCCAAGATGGCGGGGGGCTTGCCATGGGGACCCAGTACTTC.

The chain uses TRBV27 and TRBJ2-7, with a possible D match to TRBD1 (6 bases). Trimming removed 5 bases at V and 3 bases at J, with 14 bases between. CDR1 MNHEY and CDR2 SMNVEV come from the germline V gene (reference sequence). CDR3 length: 14 amino acids. Written as DNA, the CDR3 is TGTGCCAGCAGTGCATTAGGGGGTGGCTACGAGCAGTACTTC. Its protein product is CASSALGGGYEQYF.

At least ten counts were recorded for this clonotype. The chain recombines TRBV7-2 with TRBJ2-1; 9 bases fit TRBD1. There are 15 residues in the CDR3. Germline values: CDR1 SGHTA, CDR2 FQGNSA. The J segment lost 6 bases and the V segment lost 5 bases, leaving 8 bases of the junction unmatched. The CDR3 bases are TGTGCCAGCAGCCGGGGACAGGGAGGATTCAATGAGCAGTTCTTC. Translated: CASSRGQGGFNEQFF.

The genes are TRBV9 and TRBJ2-7; D gene uncertain. The CDR3 is 15 amino acids. CDR1 and CDR2 from the germline V gene are SGDLS and YYNGEE. V lost 3 bases and J lost 0, with 13 bases in between. CDR3 in DNA: TGTGCCAGCAGCGCCGGACCCATCCCCTCCTACGAGCAGTACTTC. Translated: CASSAGPIPSYEQYF.

The V call is TRBV7-4, the J call TRBJ2-2; TRBD1 agrees at 9 bases. Germline V lookup: CDR1 SGHVT, CDR2 SQSDAQ. There are 14 residues in the CDR3. The V gene end was trimmed by 4 bases and the J gene end by 8 bases; junction bases not matched to a gene: 5. For the CDR3, the DNA is TGTGCCAGCAGCTCCCGGACAGGGGATGGGGAGCTGTTTTTT. This codes for CASSSRTGDGELFF.

This chain connects TRBV5-1 to TRBJ2-7, with TRBD1 as a possible D gene (5 bases). The germline V gene has CDR1 SGHRS and CDR2 YFSETQ. There are 15 residues in the CDR3. The germline V and J ends were trimmed by 5 bases and 3 bases, with 18 bases remaining between them. CDR3 bases: TGCGCCAGCAGACCTTTAGGGGCCACTAACTACGAGCAGTACTTC. Translation: CASRPLGATNYEQYF. Supplemented by reference TRBV5-1 and TRBJ2-7, the full variable domain reads KAGVTQTPRYLIKTRGQQVTLSCSPISGHRSVSWYQQTPGQGLQFLFEYFSETQRNKGNFPGRFSGRQFSNSRSEMNVSTLELGDSALYLCASRPLGATNYEQYFGPGTRLTVT.

This clonotype appeared a few times. The chain recombines TRBV11-2 with TRBJ1-2; TRBD1 aligns across 7 bases. This CDR3 region has 19 residues. V lost 5 bases, J lost 4 bases, and 22 bases stayed unmatched. Germline V gene data show CDR1 as SGHAT and CDR2 as FQNNGV. In DNA form, the CDR3 reads TGTGCCAGCAGCCAGAATAGACCAACCCCCGGGACAGCTCCCTATGGCTACACCTTC. It encodes CASSQNRPTPGTAPYGYTF.

This clonotype was seen many times. This chain connects TRBV5-1 to TRBJ2-7; maybe TRBD2 (5 bases). V lost 4 bases to trimming and J lost 6 bases, with 17 bases between them. This CDR3 has 14 amino acids. Germline CDR1 is SGHRS and CDR2 is YFSETQ. CDR3 coding DNA: TGCGCCAGCAGCGCCTCGTGGGGTGAGGGCGAGCAGTACTTC. This codes for CASSASWGEGEQYF.